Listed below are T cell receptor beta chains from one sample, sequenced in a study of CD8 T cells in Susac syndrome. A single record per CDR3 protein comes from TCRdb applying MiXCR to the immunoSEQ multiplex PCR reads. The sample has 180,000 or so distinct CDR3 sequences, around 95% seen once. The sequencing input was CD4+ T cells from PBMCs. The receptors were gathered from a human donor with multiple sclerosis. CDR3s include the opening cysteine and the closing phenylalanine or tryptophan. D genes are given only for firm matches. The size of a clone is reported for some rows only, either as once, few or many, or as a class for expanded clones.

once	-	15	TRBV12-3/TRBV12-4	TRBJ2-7	CASSSWTLKTYEQYF	TGTGCCAGCAGTTCCTGGACACTGAAGACCTACGAGCAGTACTTC
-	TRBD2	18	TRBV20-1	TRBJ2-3	CSARDRMGSGGSTDTQYF	TGCAGTGCTAGAGATCGGATGGGTAGCGGGGGGAGCACAGATACGCAGTATTTT
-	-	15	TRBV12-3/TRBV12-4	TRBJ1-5	CASSKLQGGGQPQHF	TGTGCCAGCAGCAAGCTTCAAGGCGGCGGTCAGCCCCAGCATTTT
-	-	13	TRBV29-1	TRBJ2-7	CSVETAVAGEQYF	TGCAGCGTTGAGACAGCGGTGGCGGGGGAGCAGTACTTC
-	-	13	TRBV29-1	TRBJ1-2	CSVGMGDRRGYTF	TGCAGCGTTGGGATGGGGGATCGGCGGGGCTACACCTTC
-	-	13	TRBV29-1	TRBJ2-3	CSVGGRRTDTQYF	TGCAGCGTTGGGGGCAGACGCACAGATACGCAGTATTTT
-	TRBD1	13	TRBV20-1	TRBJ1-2	CSIPQGDSYGYTF	TGCAGTATCCCACAGGGGGACTCCTATGGCTACACCTTC
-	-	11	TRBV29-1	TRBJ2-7	CSVAQGDEQYF	TGCAGCGTTGCGCAGGGTGACGAGCAGTACTTC
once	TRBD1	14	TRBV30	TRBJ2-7	CAWRAQGASYEQYF	TGTGCCTGGAGGGCCCAGGGGGCGTCCTACGAGCAGTACTTC
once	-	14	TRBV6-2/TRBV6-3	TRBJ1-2	CASAKDRVNYGYTF	TGTGCCAGCGCAAAGGACAGAGTGAACTATGGCTACACCTTC
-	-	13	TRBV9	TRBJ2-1	CASSVAPPNEQFF	TGTGCCAGCAGCGTAGCCCCTCCGAATGAGCAGTTCTTC
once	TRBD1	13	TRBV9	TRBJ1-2	CASSPDRAYGYTF	TGTGCCAGCAGCCCTGACAGGGCCTATGGCTACACCTTC
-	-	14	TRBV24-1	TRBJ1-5	CATSDHYSLGPQHF	TGTGCCACCAGTGACCATTACTCCCTGGGGCCCCAGCATTTT
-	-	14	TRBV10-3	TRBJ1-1	CAISELQGYTEAFF	TGTGCCATCAGTGAGTTGCAGGGATACACTGAAGCTTTCTTT
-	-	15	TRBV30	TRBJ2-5	CAWSVRARGGETQYF	TGTGCCTGGAGTGTACGGGCAAGGGGAGGCGAGACCCAGTACTTC
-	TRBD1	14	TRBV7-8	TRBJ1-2	CASSSRTGSYGYTF	TGTGCCAGCAGCTCCCGGACAGGTAGCTATGGCTACACCTTC
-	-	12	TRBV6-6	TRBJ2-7	CASSHAFYEQYF	TGTGCCAGCAGTCATGCATTCTACGAGCAGTACTTC
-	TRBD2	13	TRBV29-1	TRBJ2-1	CSVALAGGSEQFF	TGCAGCGTTGCCCTAGCGGGGGGCTCTGAGCAGTTCTTC
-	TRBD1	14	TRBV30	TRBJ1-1	CAWSQGTVNTEAFF	TGTGCCTGGAGCCAAGGGACAGTGAACACTGAAGCTTTCTTT
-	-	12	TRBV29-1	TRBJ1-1	CSVGQGITETFF	-
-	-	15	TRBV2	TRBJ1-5	CASSPGGRSNQPQHF	TGTGCCAGCAGCCCCGGCGGCCGGAGCAATCAGCCCCAGCATTTT
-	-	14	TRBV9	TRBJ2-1	CASSVEGSYNEQFF	TGTGCCAGCAGCGTAGAGGGGAGCTACAATGAGCAGTTCTTC
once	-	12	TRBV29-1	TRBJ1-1	CSSNRVNTEAFF	TGCAGCTCCAACAGAGTGAACACTGAAGCTTTCTTT
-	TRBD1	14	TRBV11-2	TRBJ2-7	CASSSQDRLYEQYF	TGTGCCAGCAGCTCACAGGACAGGCTGTACGAGCAGTACTTC
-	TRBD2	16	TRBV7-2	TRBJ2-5	CASSARLAGGLETQYF	TGTGCCAGCAGCGCGCGACTAGCGGGGGGGCTAGAGACCCAGTACTTC
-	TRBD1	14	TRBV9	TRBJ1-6	CASSPGQTNSPLHF	TGTGCCAGCAGCCCGGGACAGACTAATTCACCCCTCCACTTT
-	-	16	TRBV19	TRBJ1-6	CASSIDGRKGSLTLHF	TGTGCCAGTAGTATCGACGGCCGGAAAGGCTCGCTCACCCTCCACTTT
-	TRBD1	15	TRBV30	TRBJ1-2	CAWSVRDSSFYGYTF	TGTGCCTGGAGTGTACGGGACAGCTCCTTCTATGGCTACACCTTC
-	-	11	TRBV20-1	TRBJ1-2	CSASNRDGYTF	TGCAGTGCTAGTAACAGGGATGGCTACACCTTC
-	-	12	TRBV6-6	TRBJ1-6	CASSYSRAPLHF	TGTGCCAGCAGTTACTCGAGGGCACCCCTCCACTTT
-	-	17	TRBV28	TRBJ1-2	CASSLLPDRSDFYGYTF	TGTGCCAGCAGTCTACTCCCGGATCGCTCGGACTTCTATGGCTACACCTTC
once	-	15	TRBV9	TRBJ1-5	CASSVDEGIHQPQHF	TGTGCCAGCAGCGTAGACGAGGGTATCCATCAGCCCCAGCATTTT
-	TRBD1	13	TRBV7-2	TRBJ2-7	CASSRDRVSEQYF	TGTGCCAGCAGCCGAGACAGGGTATCCGAGCAGTACTTC
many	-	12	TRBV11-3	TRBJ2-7	CASSLDTYEQYF	TGTGCCAGCAGCTTAGACACCTACGAGCAGTACTTC
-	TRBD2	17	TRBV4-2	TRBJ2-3	CASSRGTQRGDSDTQYF	TGTGCCAGCAGCCGCGGAACGCAGCGGGGGGACTCAGATACGCAGTATTTT
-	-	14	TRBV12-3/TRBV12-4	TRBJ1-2	CASRASGANYGYTF	TGTGCCAGCAGAGCCTCGGGGGCTAACTATGGCTACACCTTC
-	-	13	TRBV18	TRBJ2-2	CASSTDITGELFF	TGTGCCAGCTCGACAGACATAACCGGGGAGCTGTTTTTT
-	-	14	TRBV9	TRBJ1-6	CASSAEDLTSPLHF	TGTGCCAGCAGCGCCGAGGATCTTACTTCACCCCTCCACTTT
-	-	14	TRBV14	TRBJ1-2	CASSQDRAAYGYTF	TGTGCCAGCAGCCAAGATAGGGCAGCCTATGGCTACACCTTC
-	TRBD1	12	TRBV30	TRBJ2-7	CAWSRGGHEQYF	TGTGCCTGGAGTCGAGGGGGCCACGAGCAGTACTTC
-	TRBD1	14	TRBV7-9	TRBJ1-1	CASTDRVMNTEAFF	TGTGCCAGCACAGACAGGGTAATGAACACTGAAGCTTTCTTT
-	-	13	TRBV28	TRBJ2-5	CASSGALRETQYF	TGTGCCAGCAGTGGGGCCCTTAGAGAGACCCAGTACTTC
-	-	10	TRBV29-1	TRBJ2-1	CSVARGSQFF	TGCAGCGTCGCTCGCGGGTCGCAGTTCTTC
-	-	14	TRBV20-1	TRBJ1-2	CSASLLADRYGYTF	TGCAGTGCTAGTTTACTCGCAGACCGCTATGGCTACACCTTC
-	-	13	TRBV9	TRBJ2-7	CASSSWTDGEQYF	TGTGCCAGCAGCTCGTGGACAGACGGCGAGCAGTACTTC
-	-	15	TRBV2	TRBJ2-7	CASSGAAGFAYEQYF	TGTGCCAGCAGTGGTGCGGCAGGCTTTGCCTACGAGCAGTACTTC
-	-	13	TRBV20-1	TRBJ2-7	CSAYGFRYYEQYF	TGCAGTGCTTACGGATTCAGGTACTACGAGCAGTACTTC
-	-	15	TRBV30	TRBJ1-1	CAWSVRAPPTLGAFF	TGTGCCTGGAGTGTACGGGCCCCCCCTACTCTTGGGGCTTTCTTT
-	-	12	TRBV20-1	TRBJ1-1	CSADLGGYRAFF	TGCAGTGCTGACCTAGGTGGGTATCGGGCTTTCTTT
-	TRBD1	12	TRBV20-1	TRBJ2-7	CSAGQGGYEQYF	TGCAGTGCTGGACAGGGAGGTTACGAGCAGTACTTC